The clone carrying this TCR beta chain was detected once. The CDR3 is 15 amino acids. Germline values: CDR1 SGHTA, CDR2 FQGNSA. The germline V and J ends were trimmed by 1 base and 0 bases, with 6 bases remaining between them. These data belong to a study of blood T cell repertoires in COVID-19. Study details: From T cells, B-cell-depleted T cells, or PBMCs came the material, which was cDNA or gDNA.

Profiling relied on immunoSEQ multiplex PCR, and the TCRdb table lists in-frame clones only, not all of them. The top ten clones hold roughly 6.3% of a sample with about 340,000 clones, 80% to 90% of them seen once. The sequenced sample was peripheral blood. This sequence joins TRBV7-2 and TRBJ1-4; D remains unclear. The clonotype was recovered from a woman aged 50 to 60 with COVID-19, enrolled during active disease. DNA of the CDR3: TGTGCCAGCAGCTTAGTAACAGCAACTAATGAAAAACTGTTTTTT. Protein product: CASSLVTATNEKLFF.